The source of this TCR beta chain is a study of T-cell memory formation after mild COVID-19. Study-wide results and caveats: Contracting CD4+ clones sat mainly in CM and EM; CD8+ in EMRA.

Trimming removed 6 bases at V and 8 bases at J, with 19 bases between. The V gene's germline CDR1 is SGHTA and CDR2 FQGNSA. This CDR3 contains 15 residues. About this clonotype itself: As yet, its antigen is unknown.

Using its own MiXCR run on the 5' RACE reads, TCRdb lists one record per CDR3 protein. The sample has some 300,000 distinct CDR3 sequences, around 19% seen once; the top ten hold around 21%. Material for sequencing was PBMCs or a T cell subset sorted from them (not recorded which). The receptor comes from a young man who had mild COVID-19 (a few samples of this study predate the infection). Cell type and time point are not known. The J gene is TRBJ1-4, the V gene TRBV7-2, with D tentatively TRBD1 (6 bases). The CDR3 region is CASRLTGIGEEKLFF. CDR3 coding DNA: TGTGCCAGCAGATTAACAGGGATTGGTGAAGAAAAACTGTTTTTT. The full variable domain, rest sourced from reference TRBV7-2 and TRBJ1-4, is GAGVSQSPSNKVTEKGKDVELRCDPISGHTALYWYRQSLGQGLEFLIYFQGNSAPDKSGLPSDRFSAERTGGSVSTLTIQRTQQEDSAVYLCASRLTGIGEEKLFFGSGTQLSVL.